The following is a T cell receptor (beta chain) sequence with its context. Its antigen is as yet unknown. PCR amplification relied on 60 Vbeta primers (plus 13 Jbeta primers). The table came from immunoSEQ multiplex PCR; TCRdb's copy has only in-frame clones and leaves some out. The data contain some 180,000 clones, roughly 68% of them singletons. The record originates from a study of cytomegalovirus exposure and HLA in healthy donors. Broader study findings: Some segments of the V type, notably TRBV6-2 and TRBV6-3, were excluded as indistinguishable. Later analysis found that TCR beta chains associated with HLA were more clonally expanded than other, equally common chains. Analysis was carried out at a later point, and it linked a missense DCLRE1C variant to TCR beta V- and J-gene trimming. A previous analysis found most TCR beta V segments productive roughly 87% or roughly 30% of the time.

The germline V gene encodes CDR1 MGHRA and CDR2 YSYEKL. The CDR3 spans 15 residues. J gave up 0 bases and V 9 bases, and 10 bases lay outside the gene matches. Sequenced: PBMCs. The chain is built from TRBV4-1 and TRBJ1-2; TRBD1 aligns across 7 bases. The TCR comes from a woman younger than 45 in good health and CMV-seronegative. CDR3 loop: CASSDRATANYGYTF. As DNA, the CDR3 is TGCGCCAGTAGCGACAGGGCAACAGCTAACTATGGCTACACCTTC.